The 12 T cell receptor beta chains below come from one sample, sequenced in a study of cytomegalovirus exposure and HLA in healthy donors. With 60 Vbeta and 13 Jbeta primers, the PCR was carried out. Repertoires were generated with immunoSEQ multiplex PCR, while TCRdb's copy carries only in-frame clones and drops some. The sample has about 140,000 clones, around three quarters seen once; the top ten hold around 1.9%. Sequenced input: PBMCs. These receptors came from a man between 35 and 55 years old in good health and CMV-seronegative.

The gene calls are TRBV9 and TRBJ2-7, with a weak D call TRBD1 (6 bases). Per the germline V gene, CDR1 is SGDLS and CDR2 is YYNGEE. This CDR3 comprises 15 residues. V shed 0 bases and J shed 6 bases, with 16 bases lying between them. The CDR3 sequence is CASSVAPEAGVEQYF. CDR3 coding DNA: TGTGCCAGCAGCGTAGCTCCGGAGGCAGGGGTCGAGCAGTACTTC.

V is TRBV7-3 and J is TRBJ1-1; D call uncertain. CDR3 length equals 14 residues. V shed 0 bases and J shed 2 bases, with 7 bases lying between them. From germline, CDR1 is SGHTA and CDR2 FQGTGA. The CDR3 region is CASSLTGGNTEAFF. CDR3 DNA: TGTGCCAGCAGCTTAACAGGAGGTAACACTGAAGCTTTCTTT.

The chain carries TRBV28 and TRBJ2-7, with TRBD1 identical over 7 bases. The CDR3 has 15 residues. The J segment lost 2 bases and the V segment lost 5 bases, leaving 9 bases of the junction unmatched. Germline CDR1 is MDHEN and CDR2 is SYDVKM. CDR3 DNA sequence: TGTGCCAGCAGTCTGGCACAGGGGACGCCCTACGAGCAGTACTTC. This sequence encodes CASSLAQGTPYEQYF.

This chain links TRBV28 with TRBJ1-1; unclear D gene. Germline V gene data show CDR1 as MDHEN and CDR2 as SYDVKM. The CDR3 covers 14 residues. V lost 4 bases and J 0 bases, leaving 9 bases between the germline ends. The CDR3 region is CASSWRLMNTEAFF. In DNA form, the CDR3 reads TGTGCCAGCAGTTGGCGGCTGATGAACACTGAAGCTTTCTTT. The full variable domain, rest sourced from reference TRBV28 and TRBJ1-1, is DVKVTQSSRYLVKRTGEKVFLECVQDMDHENMFWYRQDPGLGLRLIYFSYDVKMKEKGDIPEGYSVSREKKERFSLILESASTNQTSMYLCASSWRLMNTEAFFGQGTRLTVV.

The chain couples TRBV28 to TRBJ2-7; perhaps TRBD1 as D (5 bases). Trimming took 0 bases from V and 6 from J, leaving 12 bases between them. Germline V lookup: CDR1 MDHEN, CDR2 SYDVKM. This CDR3 spans 14 amino acids. The CDR3 region has the DNA TGTGCCAGCAGTTTATGGCCGACAGCCTGCGAGCAGTACTTC. It translates to CASSLWPTACEQYF. The variable domain in full, completed from reference TRBV28 and TRBJ2-7, reads DVKVTQSSRYLVKRTGEKVFLECVQDMDHENMFWYRQDPGLGLRLIYFSYDVKMKEKGDIPEGYSVSREKKERFSLILESASTNQTSMYLCASSLWPTACEQYFGPGTRLTVT.

This clone occurred many times. V gene TRBV4-1 combines with J gene TRBJ1-3; TRBD1 matches at 9 bases. J gave up 4 bases and V 1 base, and 5 bases lay outside the gene matches. Per germline, CDR1 MGHRA and CDR2 YSYEKL. CDR3 length: 16 amino acids. The chain's CDR3 is CASSQGGTGIGNTIYF. Here the CDR3 DNA reads TGCGCCAGCAGCCAAGGCGGGACAGGGATAGGAAACACCATATATTTT.

The V gene is TRBV25-1, the J gene TRBJ2-5, with 9 bases aligning to TRBD1. Germline CDR1 MGHDK, CDR2 SYGVNS. There are 14 residues in the CDR3. V shed 4 bases, J shed 2 bases, and the junction held 2 bases outside the gene matches. The CDR3: CASSVQGAQETQYF. As DNA, the CDR3 is TGTGCCAGCAGTGTACAGGGGGCTCAAGAGACCCAGTACTTC. Full variable domain (rest looked up from reference TRBV25-1 and TRBJ2-5): EADIYQTPRYLVIGTGKKITLECSQTMGHDKMYWYQQDPGMELHLIHYSYGVNSTEKGDLSSESTVSRIRTEHFPLTLESARPSHTSQYLCASSVQGAQETQYFGPGTRLLVL.

This clone has just one count. The CDR3 region has the DNA TGTGGCTCTAGTATCTCGGACAGGGTAGGTGGCTACACCTTC. As protein: CGSSISDRVGGYTF. The rearrangement joins TRBV28 to TRBJ1-2, with 8 bases matching TRBD1. The germline gives CDR1 MDHEN, CDR2 SYDVKM. The CDR3 contains 14 residues.

The rearrangement uses TRBV4-2 and TRBJ1-5, with a tentative D call TRBD1 (5 bases). The CDR3 is 13 residues long. The V and J ends lost 2 bases and 6 bases respectively, with 8 bases between them. Germline values: CDR1 LGHNA, CDR2 YNFKEQ. The CDR3 region has the DNA TGTGCCAGCAGCCAATTCGACAGTCAGCCCCAGCATTTT. Its protein is CASSQFDSQPQHF.

This chain uses TRBV6-6 with TRBJ1-5; D uncertain. The CDR3 runs to 13 residues. Germline CDR1 reads MNHNY; CDR2 reads SVGAGI (reference sequence). Trimming left V 5 bases short and J 6 bases short, with 11 bases between. CDR3 protein: CASSEAGSQPQHF. CDR3 nucleotides: TGTGCCAGCAGTGAGGCCGGGAGTCAGCCCCAGCATTTT.

The CDR3 here is CASSLSGGVSSNQPQHF. CDR3 bases: TGTGCCAGCAGCCTCTCGGGGGGGGTTTCTAGCAATCAGCCCCAGCATTTT. The chain uses TRBV2 and TRBJ1-5; a possible D gene is TRBD1 (5 bases). CDR3 length equals 17 residues. Germline-derived CDR1 and CDR2 are SNHLY and FYNNEI. V lost 6 bases, J lost 0 bases, and 18 bases lay in between.

V gene TRBV7-9 combines with J gene TRBJ1-4; possible D gene TRBD1, 5 bases. This CDR3 region has 15 residues. CDR1 SEHNR and CDR2 FQNEAQ come from the germline V gene (reference sequence). The V and J ends lost 5 bases and 4 bases respectively, with 14 bases between them. DNA for the CDR3: TGTGCCAGCAGCGGTCAGCAGGGAAGTAATGAAAAACTGTTTTTT. It translates to CASSGQQGSNEKLFF.